The source of this T cell receptor (beta chain) is a study of OX40 agonist ivuxolimab in advanced cancers. Study-wide background: Subjects had a mean age of 60 years, with a range of about 23 to 85; just over 80% were male.

Sequencing was performed with immunoSEQ multiplex PCR; in TCRdb, only in-frame clones are kept and a portion is missing. The profile covers around 80,000 clones, with 87% appearing a single time and roughly 0.54% taken by the ten largest. As regards this clone: The antigen remains unidentified.

Notes on the study in general: Some of the lowest clonal expansion was seen in partial responders at 0.1-3.0 mg/kg. Among some nonresponders, normalized T-cell clonal expansion was also low. Expanded clones tended on average to be more numerous among CD8+ T cells than CD4+.

Trimming shortened V by 7 bases and J by 4 bases, and 12 bases separated the two germline ends. CDR1 is SGDLS and CDR2 is YYNGEE in the germline V gene. The length of the CDR3 is 13 residues. This receptor was obtained from an adult with an advanced solid tumor such as melanoma, head and neck, liver or kidney cancer. The chain carries TRBV9 and TRBJ2-1; either TRBD1 or TRBD2 may fit D (5 bases each). The sample consisted of CD4+ or CD8+ T cells sorted from blood, taken in a trial of the OX40 agonist ivuxolimab. The CDR3 is CASGPGPYNEQFF. The DNA for the CDR3 is TGTGCCAGCGGCCCGGGACCTTACAATGAGCAGTTCTTC.